Shown below are 13 T cell receptor beta chains from a single sample sequenced in a study of glioma-infiltrating T cells after dendritic cell vaccination. Using immunoSEQ multiplex PCR, the repertoire was profiled, and TCRdb retains in-frame clones only, with some absent. The sample lists about 110,000 clones; nearly 90% were seen once. Time point denoted: after dendritic cell vaccination, including at tumor progression/relapse. Sample: blood, taken after dendritic cell vaccination. Every receptor here comes from a human donor with glioblastoma.

The chain links TRBV29-1 to TRBJ1-1, with a possible D match to TRBD1 (5 bases). Germline V lookup: CDR1 SQVTM, CDR2 ANQGSEA. The CDR3 covers 11 residues. V was cut by 7 bases and J by 4 bases, with 10 bases left in between. The CDR3 coding sequence is TGCAGCGGTACAGGAACCACTGAAGCTTTCTTT. Its protein is CSGTGTTEAFF.

This chain connects TRBV5-1 to TRBJ2-2; D is unclear. The germline V and J ends were trimmed by 0 bases and 4 bases, with 7 bases remaining between them. This CDR3 contains 14 residues. CDR1 is SGHRS and CDR2 is YFSETQ in the germline V gene. CDR3 sequence (DNA): TGCGCCAGCAGCTTGGCCACAGCCACCGGGGAGCTGTTTTTT. Protein sequence: CASSLATATGELFF.

The CDR3 protein is CASSVSPLTGDSYEQYF. The DNA for the CDR3 is TGTGCCAGCAGCGTCAGCCCCCTTACAGGGGACTCCTACGAGCAGTACTTC. The J gene is TRBJ2-7, the V gene TRBV9, with 7 bases matching TRBD1. The V and J ends lost 2 bases and 0 bases, in that order; junction bases with no gene match: 11. This CDR3 is 17 amino acids long. The germline CDR1 and CDR2 sequences are SGDLS and YYNGEE.

This clone was found once. The chain employs TRBV5-6 and TRBJ1-1, with unresolved D. V lost 0 bases and J 1 base, leaving 7 bases between the germline ends. Germline lookup yields CDR1 SGHDT and CDR2 YYEEEE. The CDR3 covers 14 residues. The chain's CDR3 is CASSLGEGNTEAFF. In DNA form, the CDR3 reads TGTGCCAGCAGCTTGGGCGAGGGGAACACTGAAGCTTTCTTT. Based on the CDR3 plus reference TRBV5-6 and TRBJ1-1, the full variable domain is DAGVTQSPTHLIKTRGQQVTLRCSPKSGHDTVSWYQQALGQGPQFIFQYYEEEERQRGNFPDRFSGHQFPNYSSELNVNALLLGDSALYLCASSLGEGNTEAFFGQGTRLTVV.

The chain recombines TRBV10-3 with TRBJ1-5; TRBD1 aligns across 9 bases. The CDR3 covers 15 residues. The V segment lost 10 bases and the J segment 6 bases; nucleotides outside the gene matches: 13. Looked up from germline, CDR1 is ENHRY and CDR2 is SYGVKD. The CDR3 bases are TGTGCCACACGAAGGGGGGGACAGGGAATTCAGCCCCAGCATTTT. Protein: CATRRGGQGIQPQHF.

This rearrangement joins TRBV5-8 to TRBJ2-7, with D tentatively TRBD1 (5 bases). CDR3 length: 16 amino acids. Germline V gene lookup returns CDR1 SGHTS and CDR2 YDEGEE. V gave up 4 bases and J gave up 2 bases, with 19 bases separating them. The CDR3 DNA reads TGTGCCAGCAGCACCCCTGGCCAGGGCCGAACCTACGAGCAGTACTTC. Translation: CASSTPGQGRTYEQYF. The full variable domain, with the rest looked up from reference TRBV5-8 and TRBJ2-7, is EAGVTQSPTHLIKTRGQQATLRCSPISGHTSVYWYQQALGLGLQFLLWYDEGEERNRGNFPPRFSGRQFPNYSSELNVNALELEDSALYLCASSTPGQGRTYEQYFGPGTRLTVT.

The V and J genes are TRBV6-1 and TRBJ1-1, with D unclear. Germline-derived CDR1 and CDR2 are MNHNS and SASEGT. The V and J ends lost 5 bases and 5 bases respectively, with 12 bases between them. The CDR3 runs 13 residues. This CDR3 is CASSKRGRTEAFF. The DNA for the CDR3 is TGTGCCAGCAGTAAACGGGGTCGGACTGAAGCTTTCTTT.

This chain joins TRBV6-1 and TRBJ1-2, with unresolved D. Germline CDR1 MNHNS, CDR2 SASEGT. The CDR3 runs 13 residues. The germline V and J ends were trimmed by 1 base and 3 bases, with 6 bases remaining between them. The CDR3 DNA sequence: TGTGCCAGCAGTGAAGGCGGTTACTATGGCTACACCTTC. It is translated as CASSEGGYYGYTF.

The rearrangement links TRBV5-1 to TRBJ2-5; 9 bases align to TRBD1. The ends lost 3 bases at V and 6 bases at J; junction bases unmatched: 9. The CDR3 runs 15 residues. Looked up from germline, CDR1 is SGHRS and CDR2 is YFSETQ. Written as DNA, the CDR3 is TGCGCCAGCAGCTCCGAGGGGGACAGGGCACAGACCCAGTACTTC. This sequence encodes CASSSEGDRAQTQYF.

The CDR3 DNA sequence: TGTGCCAGCAGCTTAGGGCTTGGGACAGAGGAGCAGTACTTC. Translated, it gives CASSLGLGTEEQYF. The chain links TRBV11-2 to TRBJ2-5; 7 bases are shared with TRBD1. V was pared by 1 base and J by 11 bases, with 10 bases of the junction left unmatched. Per germline, CDR1 SGHAT and CDR2 FQNNGV. The length of the CDR3 is 14 residues.

This clone has a single count. The CDR3 sequence: CASSSGTGGGKTQYF. The CDR3 nucleotides are TGTGCCAGCAGTTCCGGGACAGGGGGGGGGAAGACCCAGTACTTC. V is TRBV6-5 and J is TRBJ2-5; 11 positions match TRBD1. The ends lost 4 bases at V and 6 bases at J; junction bases unmatched: 7. Per germline, CDR1 MNHEY and CDR2 SVGAGI. The CDR3 is 15 amino acids.

The genes are TRBV6-1 and TRBJ1-2, with TRBD1 matching over 9 bases. This CDR3 contains 15 residues. CDR1 MNHNS and CDR2 SASEGT come from the germline V gene. With V trimmed by 1 base and J by 7 bases, 7 bases remained unmatched. The CDR3 region is CASSEEGQGMSGYTF. The CDR3 nucleotides are TGTGCCAGCAGTGAAGAGGGACAGGGTATGTCTGGCTACACCTTC.

V is TRBV6-5 and J is TRBJ1-2, with TRBD1 identical over 7 bases. The CDR3 covers 13 residues. CDR1 is MNHEY, CDR2 SVGAGI, per germline. J was trimmed by 5 bases and V by 1 base; bases with no gene match: 1. CDR3 sequence reads: CASSYYRGYGYTF. CDR3 sequence (DNA): TGTGCCAGCAGTTACTACAGGGGTTATGGCTACACCTTC.